The source of this T cell receptor beta chain is a study of blood T cells in healthy people across ages. Findings of the study overall: More naive CD4+ cells and higher diversity marked long-lived donors relative to aged donors. Observed TCR beta diversity per million T cells went down as age went up. This fall followed a roughly linear course with age.

Germline V lookup: CDR1 MDHEN, CDR2 SYDVKM. V lost 6 bases and J 10 bases, leaving 10 bases between the germline ends. The CDR3 contains 11 residues. This clonotype turned up a few times. What it recognizes is unknown. Together with a sample-barcoded 5' primer, a J-beta primer mix was included in a second PCR lasting 7 to 11 cycles. TCRdb re-derived calls from the 5' RACE reads in MiXCR, one entry per CDR3 protein. The table shows 750,000 to 850,000 distinct CDR3 sequences, with around 25% occurring only once. This same sample was also part of a study on T cells of mothers and their children. From that study: Donors comprised a few healthy Caucasian mothers plus their six children.

The sample consisted of blood. The rearrangement links TRBV28 to TRBJ2-1, with D unresolved. The receptor was isolated from a boy between 10 and 17 years old in good health. In nucleotides, the CDR3 is TGTGCCAGCAGCGGGCCTCGGGAGCAGTTCTTC. Its protein is CASSGPREQFF. The whole variable domain, remainder taken from reference TRBV28 and TRBJ2-1, is DVKVTQSSRYLVKRTGEKVFLECVQDMDHENMFWYRQDPGLGLRLIYFSYDVKMKEKGDIPEGYSVSREKKERFSLILESASTNQTSMYLCASSGPREQFFGPGTRLTVL.